These 18 T cell receptor beta chains were all obtained from the same sample, sequenced in a study of shared clonotypes between healthy human individuals. Sequencing was performed with immunoSEQ multiplex PCR; in TCRdb, only in-frame clones are kept and a portion is missing. The sample includes under 2,500,000 clones, almost 96% of them seen just once. Sequenced input: naive CD4+ T cells sorted from blood. Subset indicated: CD45RA+ positively selected. Receptors were obtained from a man younger than 30 in good health.

V is TRBV10-3 and J is TRBJ1-2; no clear D gene. V gave up 0 bases and J gave up 13 bases, with 9 bases separating them. The CDR3 covers 11 residues. The germline V gene has CDR1 ENHRY and CDR2 SYGVKD. The CDR3: CAISESLIITF. DNA for the CDR3: TGTGCCATCAGTGAGTCGCTAATCATCACCTTC.

Turning to this clone: The junction does not match germline at one end; this may be a read error. CDR3 DNA: TGTGCTAGCAGCCCAGGGACAGGGACGTACAATGAGCAGTTCTTC. Protein: CASSPGTGTYNEQFF. The chain recombines TRBV7-7 with TRBJ2-1; 9 bases are a match to TRBD1. The germline V gene has CDR1 SSHAT and CDR2 FNYEAQ (reference sequence). The CDR3 sequence is 15 residues long.

This rearrangement joins TRBV18 to TRBJ1-6; 10 bases are shared with TRBD1. The junction had 6 bases not matched to a gene; V was cut back by 4 bases and J by 0 bases. The CDR3 is made up of 18 amino acids. The germline CDR1 and CDR2 sequences are KGHSH and LQKENI. The CDR3 sequence: CASSQTGQGRSYNSPLHF. The CDR3 DNA sequence: TGTGCCAGCTCACAGACGGGACAGGGGCGCTCCTATAATTCACCCCTCCACTTT.

This clone was found once. The chain is built from TRBV5-6 and TRBJ2-5; D is ambiguous. V lost 0 bases and J 3 bases, leaving 6 bases between the germline ends. The CDR3 covers 13 residues. CDR1 and CDR2 (germline): SGHDT, YYEEEE. CDR3 sequence (DNA): TGTGCCAGCAGCTTGGTCCGGGAAGAGACCCAGTACTTC. It encodes CASSLVREETQYF. The full variable domain, in which reference TRBV5-6 and TRBJ2-5 provide the parts outside the CDR3, is DAGVTQSPTHLIKTRGQQVTLRCSPKSGHDTVSWYQQALGQGPQFIFQYYEEEERQRGNFPDRFSGHQFPNYSSELNVNALLLGDSALYLCASSLVREETQYFGPGTRLLVL.

This sequence joins TRBV28 and TRBJ1-1; D ambiguous. The V end was cut by 10 bases, the J end by 3 bases, with 9 bases between. Looked up from germline, CDR1 is MDHEN and CDR2 is SYDVKM. The CDR3 loop spans 11 amino acids. CDR3 sequence reads: CATKTHTEAFF. DNA of the CDR3: TGTGCCACCAAAACACACACTGAAGCTTTCTTT.

This rearrangement joins TRBV10-1 to TRBJ2-5; 11 nucleotides match TRBD2. Germline assignment: CDR1 WNHNN and CDR2 SYGVQD (reference sequence). The CDR3 sequence is 16 residues long. J lost 2 bases, V lost 5 bases, and 7 bases had no gene match. The CDR3, as DNA: TGCGCCAGCAGTTCCTTAGCGGGGGGGACTCAAGAGACCCAGTACTTC. Translated, it gives CASSSLAGGTQETQYF.

V usage is TRBV30 and J usage is TRBJ2-1, with 7 bases matching TRBD2. CDR1 GTSNPN and CDR2 SVGIG come from the germline V gene (reference sequence). This CDR3 spans 14 amino acids. The junction had 7 bases not matched to a gene; V was cut back by 5 bases and J by 3 bases. The CDR3 region is CAWGRGLNYNEQFF. DNA for the CDR3: TGTGCCTGGGGGAGGGGACTTAACTACAATGAGCAGTTCTTC.

This clone was counted a single time. The rearrangement links TRBV7-9 to TRBJ2-2; D may correspond to TRBD1 or TRBD2 (5 bases each). Germline V gene data show CDR1 as SEHNR and CDR2 as FQNEAQ (reference sequence). The V end lost 5 bases, the J end lost 0 bases, and 10 bases lay between the germline ends. The CDR3 is 15 residues long. Here the CDR3 DNA reads TGTGCCAGCAGCAAGGGACGAGCGAACACCGGGGAGCTGTTTTTT. It codes for CASSKGRANTGELFF.

The chain employs TRBV29-1 and TRBJ1-2; 8 bases are shared with TRBD1. Looked up from germline, CDR1 is SQVTM and CDR2 is ANQGSEA. This CDR3 has 12 residues. The V gene end was trimmed by 2 bases and the J gene end by 4 bases; junction bases not matched to a gene: 0. Here the CDR3 reads CSVEQGAYGYTF. The CDR3 nucleotides are TGCAGCGTTGAACAGGGGGCCTATGGCTACACCTTC. Together with reference TRBV29-1 and TRBJ1-2, the CDR3 gives the full variable domain: SAVISQKPSRDICQRGTSLTIQCQVDSQVTMMFWYRQQPGQSLTLIATANQGSEATYESGFVIDKFPISRPNLTFSTLTVSNMSPEDSSIYLCSVEQGAYGYTFGSGTRLTVV.

The J gene is TRBJ2-3, the V gene TRBV11-2; D unresolved. The CDR3 has 13 amino acids. CDR1 is SGHAT, CDR2 FQNNGV, per germline. Trimming removed 5 bases from V and 2 bases from J, with 8 bases in between. As DNA, the CDR3 is TGTGCCAGCAGCCAGGTAGCCACAGATACGCAGTATTTT. Amino acid sequence: CASSQVATDTQYF.

V and J are TRBV7-8 and TRBJ2-7; D unclear. CDR1 SGHVS and CDR2 FQNEAQ come from the germline V gene. This CDR3 comprises 16 residues. Between the trimmed V and J ends, which lost 1 base and 3 bases, there was a span of 16 bases. Here the CDR3 reads CASSLEGIAFIYEQYF. The CDR3 DNA is TGTGCCAGCAGCTTAGAAGGGATCGCGTTCATCTACGAGCAGTACTTC.

The J gene is TRBJ2-1, the V gene TRBV5-1; D is undetermined. The germline CDR1 and CDR2 sequences are SGHRS and YFSETQ. Trimming left V 2 bases short and J 0 bases short, with 9 bases between. The CDR3 covers 15 residues. As DNA, the CDR3 is TGCGCCAGCAGCTTTGGGAATAGCTCCTACAATGAGCAGTTCTTC. This codes for CASSFGNSSYNEQFF. The variable domain in full, with the rest retrieved from reference TRBV5-1 and TRBJ2-1, is KAGVTQTPRYLIKTRGQQVTLSCSPISGHRSVSWYQQTPGQGLQFLFEYFSETQRNKGNFPGRFSGRQFSNSRSEMNVSTLELGDSALYLCASSFGNSSYNEQFFGPGTRLTVL.

With respect to this clone: The sample contains more than one DNA sequence encoding this CDR3. The chain uses TRBV5-1 and TRBJ2-3; D gene uncertain. V lost 0 bases to trimming and J lost 2 bases, with 7 bases between them. CDR3 size: 14 residues. CDR1 SGHRS and CDR2 YFSETQ come from the germline V gene. The CDR3 spells CASSLGSSTDTQYF. The CDR3 DNA is TGCGCCAGCAGCTTGGGATCTTCCACAGATACGCAGTATTTT.

This clone appeared a single time. V and J are TRBV6-1 and TRBJ2-2; D unclear. Germline CDR1 is MNHNS and CDR2 is SASEGT. Trimming shortened V by 4 bases and J by 6 bases, and 6 bases separated the two germline ends. The CDR3 extends over 12 amino acids. CDR3 sequence (DNA): TGTGCCAGCAGTGGACTGGCCGGGGAGCTGTTTTTT. It specifies CASSGLAGELFF.

The chain carries TRBV5-1 and TRBJ2-1; 8 bases align to TRBD2. Per germline, CDR1 SGHRS and CDR2 YFSETQ. The CDR3 loop spans 14 amino acids. V lost 4 bases, J lost 5 bases, and 5 bases stayed unmatched. The CDR3 region has the DNA TGCGCCAGCAGCCCGGGGACTAGAAACAATGAGCAGTTCTTC. As protein: CASSPGTRNNEQFF.

The chain joins TRBV15 to TRBJ1-4; D remains unclear. V shed 2 bases and J shed 2 bases, with 6 bases lying between them. Germline values: CDR1 LNHNV, CDR2 YYDKDF (reference sequence). The CDR3 spans 14 residues. Here the CDR3 reads CATSRLGTNEKLFF. The DNA for the CDR3 is TGTGCCACCAGCAGACTCGGGACTAATGAAAAACTGTTTTTT.

Of note for this clone: The same CDR3 can be traced to other DNA sequences in this sample. The V and J genes are TRBV5-1 and TRBJ1-1; the D is unclear. This CDR3 has 13 residues. Trimming took 2 bases from V and 0 from J, leaving 5 bases between them. The germline CDR1 and CDR2 sequences are SGHRS and YFSETQ. The CDR3 loop is CASSFGMNTEAFF. CDR3 nucleotide sequence: TGCGCCAGCAGCTTTGGAATGAACACTGAAGCTTTCTTT.

This sequence joins TRBV19 and TRBJ1-5, with 7 bases fitting TRBD1. Germline CDR1 and CDR2: LNHDA and SQIVND (reference sequence). V lost 6 bases to trimming and J lost 3 bases; unmatched junction nucleotides: 11. The CDR3 has 16 amino acids. The CDR3 protein is CASRLGGAGDNQPQHF. The CDR3 DNA sequence: TGTGCCAGTAGATTAGGGGGCGCGGGGGACAATCAGCCCCAGCATTTT.